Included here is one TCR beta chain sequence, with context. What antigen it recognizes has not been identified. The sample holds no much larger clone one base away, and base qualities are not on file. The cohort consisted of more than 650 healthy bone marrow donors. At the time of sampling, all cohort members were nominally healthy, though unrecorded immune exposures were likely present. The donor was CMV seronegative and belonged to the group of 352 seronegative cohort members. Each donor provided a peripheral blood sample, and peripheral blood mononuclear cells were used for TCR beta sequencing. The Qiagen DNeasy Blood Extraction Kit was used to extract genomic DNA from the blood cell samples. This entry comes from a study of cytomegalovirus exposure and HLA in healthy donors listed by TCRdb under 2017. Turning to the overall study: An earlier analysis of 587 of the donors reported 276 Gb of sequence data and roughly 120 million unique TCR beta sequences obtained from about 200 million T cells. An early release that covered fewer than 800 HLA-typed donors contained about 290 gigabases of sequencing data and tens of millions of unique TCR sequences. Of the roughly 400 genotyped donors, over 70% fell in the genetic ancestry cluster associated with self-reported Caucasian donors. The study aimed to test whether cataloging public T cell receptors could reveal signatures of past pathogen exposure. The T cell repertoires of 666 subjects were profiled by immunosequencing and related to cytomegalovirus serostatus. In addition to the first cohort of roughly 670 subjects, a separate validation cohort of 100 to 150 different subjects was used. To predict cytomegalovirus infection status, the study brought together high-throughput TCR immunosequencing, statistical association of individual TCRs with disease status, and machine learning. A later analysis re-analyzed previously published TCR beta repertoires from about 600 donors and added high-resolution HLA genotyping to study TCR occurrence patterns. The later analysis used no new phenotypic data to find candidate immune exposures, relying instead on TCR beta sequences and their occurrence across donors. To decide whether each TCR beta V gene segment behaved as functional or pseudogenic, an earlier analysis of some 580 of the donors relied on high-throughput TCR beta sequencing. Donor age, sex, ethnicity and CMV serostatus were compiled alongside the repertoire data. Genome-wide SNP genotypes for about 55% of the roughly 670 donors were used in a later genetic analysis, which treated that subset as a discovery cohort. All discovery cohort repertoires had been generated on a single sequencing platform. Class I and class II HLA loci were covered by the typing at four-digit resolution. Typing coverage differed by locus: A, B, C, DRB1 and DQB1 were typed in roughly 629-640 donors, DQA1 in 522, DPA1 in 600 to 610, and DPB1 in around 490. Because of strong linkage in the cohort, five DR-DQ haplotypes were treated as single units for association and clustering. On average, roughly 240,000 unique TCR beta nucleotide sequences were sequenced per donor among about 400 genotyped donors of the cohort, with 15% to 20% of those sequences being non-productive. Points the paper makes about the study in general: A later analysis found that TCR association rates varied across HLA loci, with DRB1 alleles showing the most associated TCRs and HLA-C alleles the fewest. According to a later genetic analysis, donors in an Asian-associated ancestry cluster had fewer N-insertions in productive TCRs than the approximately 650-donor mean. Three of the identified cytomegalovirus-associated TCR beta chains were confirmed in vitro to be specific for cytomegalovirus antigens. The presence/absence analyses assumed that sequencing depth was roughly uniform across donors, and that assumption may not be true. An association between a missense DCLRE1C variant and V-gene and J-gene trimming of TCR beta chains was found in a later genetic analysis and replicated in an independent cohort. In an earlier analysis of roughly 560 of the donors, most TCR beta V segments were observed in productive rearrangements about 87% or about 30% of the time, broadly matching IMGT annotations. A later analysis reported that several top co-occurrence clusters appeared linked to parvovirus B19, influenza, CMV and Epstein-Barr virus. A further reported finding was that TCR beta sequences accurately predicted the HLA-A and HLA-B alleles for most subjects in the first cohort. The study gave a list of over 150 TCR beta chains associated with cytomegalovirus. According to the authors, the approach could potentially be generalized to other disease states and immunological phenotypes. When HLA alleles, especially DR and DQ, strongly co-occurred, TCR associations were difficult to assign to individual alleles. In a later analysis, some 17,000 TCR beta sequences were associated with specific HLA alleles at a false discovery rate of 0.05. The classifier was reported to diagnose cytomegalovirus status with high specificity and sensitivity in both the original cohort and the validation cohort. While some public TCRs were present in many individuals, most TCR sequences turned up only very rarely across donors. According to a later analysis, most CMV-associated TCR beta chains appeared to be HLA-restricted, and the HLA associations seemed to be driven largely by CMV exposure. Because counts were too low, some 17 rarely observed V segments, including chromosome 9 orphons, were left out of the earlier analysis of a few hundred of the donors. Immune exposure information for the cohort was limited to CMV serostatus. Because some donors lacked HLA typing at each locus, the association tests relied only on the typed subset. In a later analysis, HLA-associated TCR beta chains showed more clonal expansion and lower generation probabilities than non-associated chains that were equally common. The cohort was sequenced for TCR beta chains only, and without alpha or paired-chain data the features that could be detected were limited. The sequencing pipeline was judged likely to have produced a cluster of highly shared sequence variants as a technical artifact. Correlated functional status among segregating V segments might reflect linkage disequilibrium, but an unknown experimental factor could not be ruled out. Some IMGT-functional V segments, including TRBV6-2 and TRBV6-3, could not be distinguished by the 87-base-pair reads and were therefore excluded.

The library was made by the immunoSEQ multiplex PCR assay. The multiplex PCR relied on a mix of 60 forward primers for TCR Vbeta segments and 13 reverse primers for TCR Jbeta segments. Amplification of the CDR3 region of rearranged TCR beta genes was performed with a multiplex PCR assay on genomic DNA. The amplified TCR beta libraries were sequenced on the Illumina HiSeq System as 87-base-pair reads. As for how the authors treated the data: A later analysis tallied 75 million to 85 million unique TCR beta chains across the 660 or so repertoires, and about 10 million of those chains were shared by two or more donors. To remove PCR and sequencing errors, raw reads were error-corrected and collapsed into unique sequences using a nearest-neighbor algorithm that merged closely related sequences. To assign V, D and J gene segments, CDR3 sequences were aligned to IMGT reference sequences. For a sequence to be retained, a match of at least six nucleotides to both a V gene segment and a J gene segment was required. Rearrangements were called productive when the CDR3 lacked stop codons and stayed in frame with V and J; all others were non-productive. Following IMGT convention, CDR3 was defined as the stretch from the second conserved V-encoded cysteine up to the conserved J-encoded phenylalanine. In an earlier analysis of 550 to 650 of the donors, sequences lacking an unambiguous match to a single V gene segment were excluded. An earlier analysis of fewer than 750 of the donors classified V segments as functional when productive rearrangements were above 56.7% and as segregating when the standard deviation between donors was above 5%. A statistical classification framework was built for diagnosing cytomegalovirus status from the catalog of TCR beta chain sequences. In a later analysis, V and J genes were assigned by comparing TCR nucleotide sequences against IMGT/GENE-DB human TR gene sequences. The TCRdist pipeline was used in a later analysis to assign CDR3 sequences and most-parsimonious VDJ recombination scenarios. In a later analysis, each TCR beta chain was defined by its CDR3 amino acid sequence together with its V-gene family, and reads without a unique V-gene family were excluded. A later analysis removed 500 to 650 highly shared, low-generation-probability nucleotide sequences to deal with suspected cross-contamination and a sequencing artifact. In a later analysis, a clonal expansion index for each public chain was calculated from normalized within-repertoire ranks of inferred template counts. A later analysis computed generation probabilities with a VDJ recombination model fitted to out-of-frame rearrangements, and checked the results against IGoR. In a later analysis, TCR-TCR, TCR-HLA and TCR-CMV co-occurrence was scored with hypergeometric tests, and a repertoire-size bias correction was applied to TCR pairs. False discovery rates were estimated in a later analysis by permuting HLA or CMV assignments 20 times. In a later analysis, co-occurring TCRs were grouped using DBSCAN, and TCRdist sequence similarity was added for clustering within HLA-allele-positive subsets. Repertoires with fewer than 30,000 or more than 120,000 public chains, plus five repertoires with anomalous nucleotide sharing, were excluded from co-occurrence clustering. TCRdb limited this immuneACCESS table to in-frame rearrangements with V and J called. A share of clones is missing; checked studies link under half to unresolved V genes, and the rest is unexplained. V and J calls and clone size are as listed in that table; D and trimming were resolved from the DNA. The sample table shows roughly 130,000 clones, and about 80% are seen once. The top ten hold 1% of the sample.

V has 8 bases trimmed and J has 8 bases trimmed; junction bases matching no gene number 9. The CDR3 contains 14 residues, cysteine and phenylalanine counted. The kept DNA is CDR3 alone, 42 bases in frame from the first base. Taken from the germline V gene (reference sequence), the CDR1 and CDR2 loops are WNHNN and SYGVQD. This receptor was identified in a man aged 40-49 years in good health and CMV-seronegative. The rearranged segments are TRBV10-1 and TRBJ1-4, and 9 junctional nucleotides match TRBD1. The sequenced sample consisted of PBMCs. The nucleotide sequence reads TGCGCCAGCGGAACCGGGACAGGGAGGGAAAAACTGTTTTTT. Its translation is CASGTGTGREKLFF.